The 30 T cell receptor beta chains presented below share a single source sample, sequenced in a study of shared clonotypes between healthy human individuals. Measured with immunoSEQ multiplex PCR; TCRdb has only the in-frame clones, and not every one. The sample has about 1 million clones, around 74% seen once; the top ten hold 1.4% to 1.5%. The sample was memory CD4+ T cells sorted from blood. Noted subset: CD45RA-negative fraction. The source is a man aged 18 to 30 in good health.

This clone was recorded only once. This may be a read error: a much more frequent sequence differs by one nucleotide. The same CDR3 arises from other DNA sequences in this sample as well. This chain links TRBV7-2 with TRBJ2-5, with 7 bases fitting TRBD1. Germline V gives CDR1 SGHTA, CDR2 FQGNSA. The CDR3 has 14 residues. J gave up 1 base and V 5 bases, and 4 bases lay outside the gene matches. CDR3 nucleotide sequence: TGTGCCAGCAGCCCGGGGACAGCCCAAGAGACCCAGTACTTC. This sequence encodes CASSPGTAQETQYF.

The chain combines TRBV10-3 with TRBJ1-1; tentative D call: TRBD1 (5 bases). The V gene's germline CDR1 is ENHRY and CDR2 SYGVKD. Trimming left V 6 bases short and J 1 base short, with 12 bases between. This CDR3 contains 14 residues. The CDR3 region is CAISGGRTNTEAFF. The CDR3, as DNA: TGTGCCATCAGCGGGGGTCGGACGAACACTGAAGCTTTCTTT.

V gene TRBV27 combines with J gene TRBJ1-5; D ambiguous. Per the germline V gene, CDR1 is MNHEY and CDR2 is SMNVEV (reference sequence). CDR3 length: 16 amino acids. V dropped 6 bases and J dropped 1 base, with 16 bases sitting between them. CDR3 amino acids: CASRPTRAPSNQPQHF. Written as DNA, the CDR3 is TGTGCCAGCAGGCCGACAAGGGCACCGAGCAATCAGCCCCAGCATTTT.

This chain links TRBV6-5 with TRBJ2-7; the D gene is possibly TRBD2 (6 bases). The CDR3 is 13 residues long. Trimming took 8 bases from V and 1 from J, leaving 12 bases between them. Germline lookup yields CDR1 MNHEY and CDR2 SVGAGI. The CDR3 region is CASVSGNSYEQYF. DNA for the CDR3: TGTGCCAGCGTTAGCGGAAATTCCTACGAGCAGTACTTC.

This chain links TRBV19 with TRBJ2-7; 14 nucleotides align to TRBD2. Looked up from germline, CDR1 is LNHDA and CDR2 is SQIVND (reference sequence). This CDR3 comprises 14 residues. V gave up 5 bases and J gave up 7 bases; unmatched junction bases: 4. The CDR3 DNA reads TGTGCCAGTAGTCAAGGACTAGCGGGAGGTGAGCAGTACTTC. Encoded protein: CASSQGLAGGEQYF.

This clone showed up just once. The rearrangement joins TRBV29-1 to TRBJ1-5; D is uncertain. The CDR3 spans 13 residues. V gave up 4 bases and J gave up 1 base, with 8 bases separating them. Germline-derived CDR1 and CDR2 are SQVTM and ANQGSEA. CDR3: CSVAAGSNQPQHF. As DNA, the CDR3 is TGCAGCGTTGCCGCAGGCAGCAATCAGCCCCAGCATTTT.

The gene calls are TRBV6-5 and TRBJ1-2; D remains ambiguous. In germline, CDR1 is MNHEY, CDR2 SVGAGI. This CDR3 has 16 residues. V lost 2 bases to trimming and J lost 0 bases, with 13 bases between them. CDR3 sequence (DNA): TGTGCCAGCAGTTACACCGGCCGCAAGGCTAACTATGGCTACACCTTC. Residues: CASSYTGRKANYGYTF.

There are a few counts of this clone. J is TRBJ2-7 and V is TRBV7-2; D is possibly TRBD1 or TRBD2 (5 bases each). V lost 5 bases and J lost 3, with 17 bases in between. The CDR3 loop spans 15 amino acids. CDR1 and CDR2 from the germline V gene are SGHTA and FQGNSA. The CDR3 here is CASSRNPGTHYEQYF. The DNA for the CDR3 is TGTGCCAGCAGCCGCAACCCCGGGACCCACTACGAGCAGTACTTC.

As concerns this clone: Different DNA sequences within this sample yield the same CDR3. The J gene is TRBJ2-5, the V gene TRBV7-9; no reliable D call. Between the trimmed V and J ends, which lost 2 bases and 5 bases, there was a span of 3 bases. The germline V gene encodes CDR1 SEHNR and CDR2 FQNEAQ (reference sequence). This CDR3 is built from 11 residues. The CDR3 sequence: CASSLSETQYF. CDR3 coding DNA: TGTGCCAGCAGCTTATCGGAGACCCAGTACTTC. Variable domain in full (rest from reference TRBV7-9 and TRBJ2-5): DTGVSQNPRHKITKRGQNVTFRCDPISEHNRLYWYRQTLGQGPEFLTYFQNEAQLEKSRLLSDRFSAERPKGSFSTLEIQRTEQGDSAMYLCASSLSETQYFGPGTRLLVL.

A few counts support this clone. The same CDR3 is also encoded by other DNA sequences in this sample. The chain employs TRBV6-5 and TRBJ1-1; weak D call: TRBD1 (6 bases). This CDR3 is built from 15 residues. Germline V gene data show CDR1 as MNHEY and CDR2 as SVGAGI. The V end lost 6 bases, the J end lost 3 bases, and 17 bases lay between the germline ends. The CDR3 bases are TGTGCCAGCAGCCAAGGACAGCCATTGTACACTGAAGCTTTCTTT. It is translated as CASSQGQPLYTEAFF.

V and J are TRBV5-1 and TRBJ1-4, with no clear D. The germline V gene encodes CDR1 SGHRS and CDR2 YFSETQ. With 2 bases removed from V and 3 bases from J, the gap between germline ends came to 8 bases. The CDR3 runs 14 residues. The CDR3 nucleotides read TGCGCCAGCAGCTTCGGGATATCTAATGAAAAACTGTTTTTT. This translates into CASSFGISNEKLFF.

This clone was picked up a small number of times. V is TRBV7-3 and J is TRBJ1-1; D gene unclear. Germline-derived CDR1 and CDR2 are SGHTA and FQGTGA. The CDR3 covers 12 residues. The V gene lost 3 bases and the J gene lost 7 bases, with 9 bases spanning the gap. The CDR3: CASSFISGEAFF. In nucleotides, the CDR3 is TGTGCCAGCAGCTTTATTTCCGGTGAAGCTTTCTTT.

The chain couples TRBV19 to TRBJ1-5; TRBD1 agrees at 7 bases. This CDR3 contains 14 residues. Germline CDR1 LNHDA, CDR2 SQIVND (reference sequence). Losses at the gene ends were 5 bases for V and 7 bases for J; bases not matched to a gene: 8. CDR3 sequence: CASSGRDRSQPQHF. The CDR3 DNA reads as TGTGCCAGTAGTGGCCGGGACAGATCCCAGCCCCAGCATTTT.

The gene calls are TRBV10-3 and TRBJ2-1; perhaps TRBD2 as D (5 bases). The CDR3 sequence is 14 residues long. CDR1 ENHRY and CDR2 SYGVKD come from the germline V gene. The ends were cut back, 7 bases at V and 0 bases at J, with 10 bases in the middle. The CDR3 nucleotides are TGTGCCATCAAGGCGGAGGTCTCCTACAATGAGCAGTTCTTC. It codes for CAIKAEVSYNEQFF.

The chain recombines TRBV5-4 with TRBJ1-1; a possible D gene is TRBD1 (6 bases). Germline assignment: CDR1 SGHNT and CDR2 YYREEE (reference sequence). The V end was cut by 0 bases, the J end by 5 bases, with 17 bases between. The CDR3 length is 16 residues. The chain's CDR3 is CASSLVFGGRETEAFF. The CDR3 bases are TGTGCCAGCAGCTTGGTCTTCGGGGGGCGTGAAACTGAAGCTTTCTTT.

The J gene is TRBJ2-7, the V gene TRBV2; 9 bases match TRBD1. After removal of 4 bases from V and 3 bases from J, the junction contained 7 bases not matched to a gene. The CDR3 has 15 amino acids. Looked up from germline, CDR1 is SNHLY and CDR2 is FYNNEI. The CDR3 reads CASSVGGTGFYEQYF. CDR3 sequence (DNA): TGTGCCAGCAGTGTAGGGGGGACAGGGTTCTACGAGCAGTACTTC.

The table lists this clone with a few counts. The rearrangement links TRBV28 to TRBJ1-4; D may be TRBD1 (5 bases). The germline V gene encodes CDR1 MDHEN and CDR2 SYDVKM. The V end lost 5 bases, the J end lost 8 bases, and 15 bases lay between the germline ends. This CDR3 is built from 14 residues. The CDR3 bases are TGTGCCAGCAGTCCTGGCAGGGATGAAGAAAAACTGTTTTTT. Translated: CASSPGRDEEKLFF.

The J gene is TRBJ1-2, the V gene TRBV6-1, with 10 bases lining up with TRBD1. Germline assignment: CDR1 MNHNS and CDR2 SASEGT. The CDR3 contains 15 residues. V was clipped by 5 bases and J by 1 base; unmatched bases: 4. Here the CDR3 reads CASSSRTGGNYGYTF. Written as DNA, the CDR3 is TGTGCCAGCAGTTCGAGGACAGGGGGTAACTATGGCTACACCTTC.

This sequence joins TRBV6-1 and TRBJ1-3; D perhaps matches TRBD1 (6 bases). CDR3 length: 14 amino acids. Trimming shortened V by 4 bases and J by 3 bases, and 10 bases separated the two germline ends. Per germline, CDR1 MNHNS and CDR2 SASEGT. As DNA, the CDR3 is TGTGCCAGCAGTGGGGGGGGGCTTGGAAACACCATATATTTT. Translated, it gives CASSGGGLGNTIYF.

The V gene is TRBV7-2, the J gene TRBJ1-1; D is ambiguous. V shed 0 bases and J shed 0 bases, with 8 bases lying between them. CDR3 size: 15 residues. Germline V gives CDR1 SGHTA, CDR2 FQGNSA. The CDR3 spells CASSLAQLMNTEAFF. The CDR3 region has the DNA TGTGCCAGCAGCTTAGCGCAACTCATGAACACTGAAGCTTTCTTT. The full variable domain, completed using reference TRBV7-2 and TRBJ1-1, is GAGVSQSPSNKVTEKGKDVELRCDPISGHTALYWYRQSLGQGLEFLIYFQGNSAPDKSGLPSDRFSAERTGGSVSTLTIQRTQQEDSAVYLCASSLAQLMNTEAFFGQGTRLTVV.

This clone has a handful of counts. V is TRBV2 and J is TRBJ1-5; D call uncertain. Germline loops: CDR1 SNHLY, CDR2 FYNNEI. V lost 7 bases to trimming and J lost 2 bases, with 9 bases between them. This CDR3 comprises 13 residues. The chain's CDR3 is CASTPNGNQPQHF. The DNA of the CDR3 is TGTGCCAGCACCCCTAATGGCAATCAGCCCCAGCATTTT.

This rearrangement joins TRBV5-4 to TRBJ2-3, with a tentative D call TRBD2 (6 bases). Germline loops: CDR1 SGHNT, CDR2 YYREEE (reference sequence). This CDR3 comprises 15 residues. V was cut by 4 bases and J by 4 bases, with 16 bases left in between. The CDR3 nucleotides are TGTGCCAGCAGCCTGGAGGGCCTTCGCCCAGATACGCAGTATTTT. The encoded protein is CASSLEGLRPDTQYF.

V is TRBV6-5 and J is TRBJ2-7; TRBD1 might be the D (6 bases). CDR3 length: 15 amino acids. In germline, CDR1 is MNHEY, CDR2 SVGAGI. V lost 2 bases, J lost 0 bases, and 11 bases lay in between. The CDR3 DNA sequence: TGTGCCAGCAGTTACCGGGACAAAGGCTCCTACGAGCAGTACTTC. Amino acids: CASSYRDKGSYEQYF.

The V and J genes are TRBV11-2 and TRBJ2-7, with TRBD1 matching over 7 bases. CDR1 is SGHAT and CDR2 is FQNNGV in the germline V gene. The length of the CDR3 is 16 residues. The V and J ends lost 5 bases and 7 bases, in that order; junction bases with no gene match: 17. This chain's CDR3 is CASSLRGGRGVGEQYF. CDR3 DNA: TGTGCCAGCAGCCTAAGAGGGGGCAGGGGTGTTGGAGAGCAGTACTTC.

The chain combines TRBV29-1 with TRBJ2-2; D gene ambiguous. The germline V and J ends were trimmed by 4 bases and 8 bases, with 17 bases remaining between them. CDR3 length: 14 amino acids. The germline gives CDR1 SQVTM, CDR2 ANQGSEA. DNA of the CDR3: TGCAGCGTTGTCGTGAATCAAGTGGGTGGGGAGCTGTTTTTT. It translates to CSVVVNQVGGELFF.

This clone has just a few counts. The same CDR3 arises from other DNA sequences in this sample as well. The gene calls are TRBV5-1 and TRBJ2-5; 10 nucleotides align to TRBD1. The germline CDR1 and CDR2 sequences are SGHRS and YFSETQ. The V and J ends lost 3 bases and 2 bases, in that order; junction bases with no gene match: 4. The CDR3 contains 15 residues. The CDR3 region is CASSSGQGGQETQYF. As DNA, the CDR3 is TGCGCCAGCAGCTCAGGACAGGGGGGACAAGAGACCCAGTACTTC.

For the CDR3, the DNA is TGTGCCAGCAGTTTCGGGGGGCCCGAATCGCAGTATTTT. Amino acids: CASSFGGPESQYF. The V and J genes are TRBV6-1 and TRBJ2-3, with D perhaps TRBD2 (7 bases). Trimming removed 5 bases at V and 10 bases at J, with 16 bases between. This CDR3 region has 13 residues. From germline, CDR1 is MNHNS and CDR2 SASEGT.

The chain links TRBV11-1 to TRBJ2-3; TRBD2 is a possible D gene (5 bases). V was trimmed by 1 base and J by 2 bases, leaving 13 bases between them. The germline V gene encodes CDR1 SGHAT and CDR2 FQDESV (reference sequence). The CDR3 is 16 amino acids. The CDR3, as DNA: TGTGCCAGCAGCTTAGGAGGGAAGCAGACCACAGATACGCAGTATTTT. This sequence encodes CASSLGGKQTTDTQYF.

Only a few counts were recorded for this clone. The chain joins TRBV18 to TRBJ2-3; D uncertain. Per the germline V gene, CDR1 is KGHSH and CDR2 is LQKENI. This CDR3 contains 16 residues. The ends were cut back, 0 bases at V and 2 bases at J, with 12 bases in the middle. The CDR3 region has the DNA TGTGCCAGCTCACCACCTTCAGACCTTACCACAGATACGCAGTATTTT. Encoded protein: CASSPPSDLTTDTQYF.

V gene TRBV30 combines with J gene TRBJ2-5; tentative D call: TRBD1 (6 bases). The germline V gene encodes CDR1 GTSNPN and CDR2 SVGIG (reference sequence). CDR3 length: 13 residues. V lost 2 bases, J lost 4 bases, and 11 bases lay in between. CDR3 protein: CAWSRGRGETQYF. The CDR3 DNA follows: TGTGCCTGGAGTAGGGGCAGGGGAGAGACCCAGTACTTC.